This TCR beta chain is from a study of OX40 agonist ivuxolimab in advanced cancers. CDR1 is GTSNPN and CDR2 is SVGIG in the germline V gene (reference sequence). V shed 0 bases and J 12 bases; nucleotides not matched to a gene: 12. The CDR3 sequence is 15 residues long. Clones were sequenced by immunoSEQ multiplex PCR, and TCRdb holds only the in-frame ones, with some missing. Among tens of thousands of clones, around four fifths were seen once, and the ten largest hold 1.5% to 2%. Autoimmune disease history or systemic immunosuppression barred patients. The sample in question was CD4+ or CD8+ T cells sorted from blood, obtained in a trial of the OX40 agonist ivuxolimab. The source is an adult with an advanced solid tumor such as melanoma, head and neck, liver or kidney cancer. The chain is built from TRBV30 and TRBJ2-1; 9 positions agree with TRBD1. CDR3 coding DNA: TGTGCCTGGAGTGTACTGGGACAGGGAGGGAGGGGGCAGTTCTTC. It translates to CAWSVLGQGGRGQFF.